This T cell receptor (beta chain) comes out of a study of cytomegalovirus exposure and HLA in healthy donors. Study-wide results and caveats: A previous analysis found most TCR beta V segments productive roughly 87% or roughly 30% of the time.

After removal of 8 bases from V and 14 bases from J, the junction contained 12 bases not matched to a gene. The CDR3 sequence is 15 residues long. Germline values: CDR1 SGHTA, CDR2 FQGNSA. Notes on this clone: The antigen remains unidentified.

13 Jbeta primers and 60 Vbeta primers were used for the PCR. Sequencing was performed with immunoSEQ multiplex PCR; in TCRdb, only in-frame clones are kept and a portion is missing. This table has approximately 160,000 clones, around 80% appearing once. The rearrangement joins TRBV7-2 to TRBJ2-1; 16 nucleotides match TRBD2. The material sequenced was PBMCs. The sequence was collected from a middle-aged woman in good health and CMV-seropositive. The CDR3, as DNA: TGTGCCAGCGGGGCCCCGGGACTAGCGGGGGGGCCTAAGTTCTTC. It encodes CASGAPGLAGGPKFF.